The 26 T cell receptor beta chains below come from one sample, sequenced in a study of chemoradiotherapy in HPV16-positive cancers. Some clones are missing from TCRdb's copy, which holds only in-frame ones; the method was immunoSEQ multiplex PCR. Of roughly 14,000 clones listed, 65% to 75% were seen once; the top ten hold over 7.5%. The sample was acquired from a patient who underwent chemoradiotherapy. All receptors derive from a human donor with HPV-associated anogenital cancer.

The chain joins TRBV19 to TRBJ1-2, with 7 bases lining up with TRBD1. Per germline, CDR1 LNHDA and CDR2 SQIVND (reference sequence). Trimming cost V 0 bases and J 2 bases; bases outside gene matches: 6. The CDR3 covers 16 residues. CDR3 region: CASSIDWTGANYGYTF. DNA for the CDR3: TGTGCCAGTAGTATAGATTGGACAGGAGCCAACTATGGCTACACCTTC. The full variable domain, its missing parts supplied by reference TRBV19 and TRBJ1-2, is DGGITQSPKYLFRKEGQNVTLSCEQNLNHDAMYWYRQDPGQGLRLIYYSQIVNDFQKGDIAEGYSVSREKKESFPLTVTSAQKNPTAFYLCASSIDWTGANYGYTFGSGTRLTVV.

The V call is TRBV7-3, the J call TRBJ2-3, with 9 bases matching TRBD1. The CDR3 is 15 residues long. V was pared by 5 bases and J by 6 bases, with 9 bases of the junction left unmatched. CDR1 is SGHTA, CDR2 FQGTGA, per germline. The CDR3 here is CASSPGTGGRDTQYF. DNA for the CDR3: TGTGCCAGCAGCCCGGGCACAGGGGGCAGGGATACGCAGTATTTT.

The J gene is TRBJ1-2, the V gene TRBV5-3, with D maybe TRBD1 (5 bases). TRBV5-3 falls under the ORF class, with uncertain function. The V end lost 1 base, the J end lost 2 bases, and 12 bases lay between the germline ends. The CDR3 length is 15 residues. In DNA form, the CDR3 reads TGTGCCAGAAGCTTGTTCCCTGCAGGGAACTATGGCTACACCTTC. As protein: CARSLFPAGNYGYTF.

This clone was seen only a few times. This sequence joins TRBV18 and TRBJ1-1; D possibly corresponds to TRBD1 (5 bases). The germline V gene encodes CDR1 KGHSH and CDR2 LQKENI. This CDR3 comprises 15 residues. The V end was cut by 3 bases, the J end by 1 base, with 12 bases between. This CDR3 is CASSPLTGANTEAFF. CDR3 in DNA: TGTGCCAGCTCACCCTTGACCGGGGCGAACACTGAAGCTTTCTTT. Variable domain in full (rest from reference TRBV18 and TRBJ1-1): NAGVMQNPRHLVRRRGQEARLRCSPMKGHSHVYWYRQLPEEGLKFMVYLQKENIIDESGMPKERFSAEFPKEGPSILRIQQVVRGDSAAYFCASSPLTGANTEAFFGQGTRLTVV.

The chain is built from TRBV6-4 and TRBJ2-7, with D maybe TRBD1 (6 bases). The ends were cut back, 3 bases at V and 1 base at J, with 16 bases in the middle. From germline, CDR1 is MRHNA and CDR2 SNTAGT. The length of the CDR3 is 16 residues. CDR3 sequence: CASSESRDKPSYEQYF. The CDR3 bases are TGTGCCAGCAGTGAGTCGAGGGACAAACCGTCCTACGAGCAGTACTTC.

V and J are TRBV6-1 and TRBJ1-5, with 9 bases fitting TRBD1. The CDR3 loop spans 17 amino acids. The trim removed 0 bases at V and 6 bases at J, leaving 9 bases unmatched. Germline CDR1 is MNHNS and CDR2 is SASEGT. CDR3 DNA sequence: TGTGCCAGCAGTGAAGCGCTCCCAACAGGGGGCGGTCAGCCCCAGCATTTT. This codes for CASSEALPTGGGQPQHF.

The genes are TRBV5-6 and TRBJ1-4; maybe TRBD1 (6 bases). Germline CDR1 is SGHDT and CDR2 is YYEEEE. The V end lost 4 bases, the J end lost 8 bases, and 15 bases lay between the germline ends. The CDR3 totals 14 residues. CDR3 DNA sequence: TGTGCCAGCAGCCAGGGGAGGGGTCGAGAAAAACTGTTTTTT. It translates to CASSQGRGREKLFF.

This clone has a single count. CDR3 in DNA: TGTGCCAGCAGCCGGGACTTCCTCCAGACCCAGTACTTC. Translating it yields CASSRDFLQTQYF. This chain joins TRBV14 and TRBJ2-5; a possible D gene is TRBD2 (6 bases). Trimming cost V 4 bases and J 6 bases, with 12 bases left between them. Germline CDR1 is SGHDN and CDR2 is FVKESK. The CDR3 has 13 residues. Using reference TRBV14 and TRBJ2-5 for the parts outside the CDR3, the full variable domain is EAGVTQFPSHSVIEKGQTVTLRCDPISGHDNLYWYRRVMGKEIKFLLHFVKESKQDESGMPNNRFLAERTGGTYSTLKVQPAELEDSGVYFCASSRDFLQTQYFGPGTRLLVL.

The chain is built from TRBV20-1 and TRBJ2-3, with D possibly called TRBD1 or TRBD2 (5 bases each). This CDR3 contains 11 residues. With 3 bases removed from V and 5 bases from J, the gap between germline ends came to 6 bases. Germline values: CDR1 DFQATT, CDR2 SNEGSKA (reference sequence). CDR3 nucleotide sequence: TGCAGTGCTAGTGGGGGAGATACGCAGTATTTT. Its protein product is CSASGGDTQYF.

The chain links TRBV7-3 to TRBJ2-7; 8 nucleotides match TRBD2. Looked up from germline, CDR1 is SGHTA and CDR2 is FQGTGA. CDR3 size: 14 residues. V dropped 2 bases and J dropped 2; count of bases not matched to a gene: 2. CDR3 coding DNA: TGTGCCAGCAGCTTACAAGCGGGGGCCTACGAGCAGTACTTC. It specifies CASSLQAGAYEQYF. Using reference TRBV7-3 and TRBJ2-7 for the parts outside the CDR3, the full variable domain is GAGVSQTPSNKVTEKGKYVELRCDPISGHTALYWYRQSLGQGPEFLIYFQGTGAADDSGLPNDRFFAVRPEGSVSTLKIQRTERGDSAVYLCASSLQAGAYEQYFGPGTRLTVT.

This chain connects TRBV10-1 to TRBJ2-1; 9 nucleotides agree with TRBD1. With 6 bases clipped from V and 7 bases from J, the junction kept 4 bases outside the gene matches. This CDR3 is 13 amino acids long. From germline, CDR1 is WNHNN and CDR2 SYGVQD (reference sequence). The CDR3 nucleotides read TGCGCCAGCAGCTTGGACAGGGGAAATGAGCAGTTCTTC. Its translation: CASSLDRGNEQFF.

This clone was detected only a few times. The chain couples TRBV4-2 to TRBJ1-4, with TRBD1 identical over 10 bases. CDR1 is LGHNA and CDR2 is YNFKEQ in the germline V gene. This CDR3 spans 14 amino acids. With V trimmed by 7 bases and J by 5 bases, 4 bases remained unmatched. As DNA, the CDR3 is TGTGCCAGCACAACGGGACAGGGGAATGAAAAACTGTTTTTT. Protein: CASTTGQGNEKLFF.

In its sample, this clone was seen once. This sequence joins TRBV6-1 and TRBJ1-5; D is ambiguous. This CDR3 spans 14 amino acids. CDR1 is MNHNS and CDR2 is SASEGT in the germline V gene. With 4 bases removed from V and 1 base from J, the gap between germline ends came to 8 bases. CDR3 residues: CASSGLRSNQPQHF. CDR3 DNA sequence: TGTGCCAGCAGTGGCCTGAGGAGCAATCAGCCCCAGCATTTT.

The CDR3 loop is CASRASSGLDGGELFF. The CDR3 DNA reads as TGTGCCAGCAGGGCCTCCTCAGGACTAGATGGCGGGGAGCTGTTTTTT. The chain carries TRBV28 and TRBJ2-2; 7 bases are shared with TRBD2. After removal of 6 bases from V and 7 bases from J, the junction contained 14 bases not matched to a gene. The germline CDR1 and CDR2 sequences are MDHEN and SYDVKM. CDR3 length: 16 residues.

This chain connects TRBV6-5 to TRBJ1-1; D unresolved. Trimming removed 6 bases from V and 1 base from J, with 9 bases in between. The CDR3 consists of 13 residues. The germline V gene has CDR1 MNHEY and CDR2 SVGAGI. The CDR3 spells CASSTLKNTEAFF. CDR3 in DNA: TGTGCCAGCAGCACGCTTAAGAACACTGAAGCTTTCTTT.

DNA of the CDR3: TGTGCCAGCAACACCGGGACAGGGGTGGGTCAGCCCCAGCATTTT. Amino acids: CASNTGTGVGQPQHF. J is TRBJ1-5 and V is TRBV2, with TRBD1 matching over 10 bases. This CDR3 has 15 amino acids. Losses at the gene ends were 7 bases for V and 6 bases for J; bases not matched to a gene: 9. Germline loops: CDR1 SNHLY, CDR2 FYNNEI.

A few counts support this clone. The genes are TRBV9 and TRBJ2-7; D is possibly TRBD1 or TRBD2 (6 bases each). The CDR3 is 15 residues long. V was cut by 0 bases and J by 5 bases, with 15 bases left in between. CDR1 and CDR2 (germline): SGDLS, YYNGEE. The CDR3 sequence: CASSVDGGPWDEQYF. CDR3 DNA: TGTGCCAGCAGCGTAGATGGGGGGCCGTGGGACGAGCAGTACTTC.

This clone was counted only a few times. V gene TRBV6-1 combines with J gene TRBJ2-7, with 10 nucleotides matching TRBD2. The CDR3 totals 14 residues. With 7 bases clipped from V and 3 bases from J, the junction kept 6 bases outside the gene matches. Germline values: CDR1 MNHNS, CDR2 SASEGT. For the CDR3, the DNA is TGTGCCAGCACCAGGACTAGCGGAATCTACGAGCAGTACTTC. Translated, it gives CASTRTSGIYEQYF.

The CDR3 is CASSLVEDSGTQYF. The DNA for the CDR3 is TGCGCCAGCAGCTTGGTGGAGGATAGCGGTACGCAGTATTTT. The V call is TRBV5-1, the J call TRBJ2-3; TRBD2 might be the D (6 bases). The germline V and J ends were trimmed by 0 bases and 8 bases, with 13 bases remaining between them. CDR3 length equals 14 residues. CDR1 is SGHRS and CDR2 is YFSETQ in the germline V gene.

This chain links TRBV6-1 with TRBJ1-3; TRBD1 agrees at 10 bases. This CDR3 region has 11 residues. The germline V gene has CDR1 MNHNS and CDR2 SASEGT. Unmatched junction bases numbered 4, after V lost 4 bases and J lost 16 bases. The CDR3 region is CASSGGGQGYF. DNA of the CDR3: TGTGCCAGCAGTGGCGGGGGACAGGGGTATTTT.

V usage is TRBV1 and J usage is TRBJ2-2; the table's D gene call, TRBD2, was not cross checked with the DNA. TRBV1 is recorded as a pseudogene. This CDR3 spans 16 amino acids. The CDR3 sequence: CTSSQGAGGFTGELFF. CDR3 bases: TGCACCAGCAGCCAAGGGGCGGGAGGGTTCACCGGGGAGCTGTTTTTT.

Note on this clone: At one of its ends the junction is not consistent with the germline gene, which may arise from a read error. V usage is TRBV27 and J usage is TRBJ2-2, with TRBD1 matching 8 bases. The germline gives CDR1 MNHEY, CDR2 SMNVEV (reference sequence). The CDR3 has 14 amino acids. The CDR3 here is CAISQGAGTGELFF. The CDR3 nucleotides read TGTGCCATCAGTCAGGGGGCAGGAACCGGGGAGCTGTTTTTT.

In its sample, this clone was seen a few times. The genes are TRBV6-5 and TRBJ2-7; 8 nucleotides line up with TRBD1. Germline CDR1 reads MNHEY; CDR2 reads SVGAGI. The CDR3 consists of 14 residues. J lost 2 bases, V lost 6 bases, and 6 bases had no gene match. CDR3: CASRPRGLPYEQYF. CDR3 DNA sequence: TGTGCCAGCAGGCCCAGGGGGCTTCCCTACGAGCAGTACTTC.

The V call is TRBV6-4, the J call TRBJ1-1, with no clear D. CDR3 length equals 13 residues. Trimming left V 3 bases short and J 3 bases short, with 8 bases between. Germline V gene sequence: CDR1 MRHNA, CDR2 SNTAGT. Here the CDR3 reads CASSEFSHTEAFF. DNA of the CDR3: TGTGCCAGCAGTGAATTCAGCCACACTGAAGCTTTCTTT.

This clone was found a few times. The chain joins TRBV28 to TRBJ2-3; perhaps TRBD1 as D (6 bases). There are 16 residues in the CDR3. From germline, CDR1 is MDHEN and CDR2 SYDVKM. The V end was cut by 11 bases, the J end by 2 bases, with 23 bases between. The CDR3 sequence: CAALGDTYADTDTQYF. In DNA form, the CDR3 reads TGTGCCGCCTTAGGGGACACATACGCGGACACAGATACGCAGTATTTT.

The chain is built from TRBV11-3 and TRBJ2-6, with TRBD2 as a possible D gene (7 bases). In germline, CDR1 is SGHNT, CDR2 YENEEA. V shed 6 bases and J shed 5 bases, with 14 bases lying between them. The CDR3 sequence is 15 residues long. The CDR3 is CASSRGGGRANVLTF. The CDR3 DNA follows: TGTGCCAGCAGTAGGGGCGGGGGCCGGGCCAACGTCCTGACTTTC. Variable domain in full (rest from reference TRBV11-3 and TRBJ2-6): EAGVVQSPRYKIIEKKQPVAFWCNPISGHNTLYWYLQNLGQGPELLIRYENEEAVDDSQLPKDRFSAERLKGVDSTLKIQPAELGDSAVYLCASSRGGGRANVLTFGAGSRLTVL.